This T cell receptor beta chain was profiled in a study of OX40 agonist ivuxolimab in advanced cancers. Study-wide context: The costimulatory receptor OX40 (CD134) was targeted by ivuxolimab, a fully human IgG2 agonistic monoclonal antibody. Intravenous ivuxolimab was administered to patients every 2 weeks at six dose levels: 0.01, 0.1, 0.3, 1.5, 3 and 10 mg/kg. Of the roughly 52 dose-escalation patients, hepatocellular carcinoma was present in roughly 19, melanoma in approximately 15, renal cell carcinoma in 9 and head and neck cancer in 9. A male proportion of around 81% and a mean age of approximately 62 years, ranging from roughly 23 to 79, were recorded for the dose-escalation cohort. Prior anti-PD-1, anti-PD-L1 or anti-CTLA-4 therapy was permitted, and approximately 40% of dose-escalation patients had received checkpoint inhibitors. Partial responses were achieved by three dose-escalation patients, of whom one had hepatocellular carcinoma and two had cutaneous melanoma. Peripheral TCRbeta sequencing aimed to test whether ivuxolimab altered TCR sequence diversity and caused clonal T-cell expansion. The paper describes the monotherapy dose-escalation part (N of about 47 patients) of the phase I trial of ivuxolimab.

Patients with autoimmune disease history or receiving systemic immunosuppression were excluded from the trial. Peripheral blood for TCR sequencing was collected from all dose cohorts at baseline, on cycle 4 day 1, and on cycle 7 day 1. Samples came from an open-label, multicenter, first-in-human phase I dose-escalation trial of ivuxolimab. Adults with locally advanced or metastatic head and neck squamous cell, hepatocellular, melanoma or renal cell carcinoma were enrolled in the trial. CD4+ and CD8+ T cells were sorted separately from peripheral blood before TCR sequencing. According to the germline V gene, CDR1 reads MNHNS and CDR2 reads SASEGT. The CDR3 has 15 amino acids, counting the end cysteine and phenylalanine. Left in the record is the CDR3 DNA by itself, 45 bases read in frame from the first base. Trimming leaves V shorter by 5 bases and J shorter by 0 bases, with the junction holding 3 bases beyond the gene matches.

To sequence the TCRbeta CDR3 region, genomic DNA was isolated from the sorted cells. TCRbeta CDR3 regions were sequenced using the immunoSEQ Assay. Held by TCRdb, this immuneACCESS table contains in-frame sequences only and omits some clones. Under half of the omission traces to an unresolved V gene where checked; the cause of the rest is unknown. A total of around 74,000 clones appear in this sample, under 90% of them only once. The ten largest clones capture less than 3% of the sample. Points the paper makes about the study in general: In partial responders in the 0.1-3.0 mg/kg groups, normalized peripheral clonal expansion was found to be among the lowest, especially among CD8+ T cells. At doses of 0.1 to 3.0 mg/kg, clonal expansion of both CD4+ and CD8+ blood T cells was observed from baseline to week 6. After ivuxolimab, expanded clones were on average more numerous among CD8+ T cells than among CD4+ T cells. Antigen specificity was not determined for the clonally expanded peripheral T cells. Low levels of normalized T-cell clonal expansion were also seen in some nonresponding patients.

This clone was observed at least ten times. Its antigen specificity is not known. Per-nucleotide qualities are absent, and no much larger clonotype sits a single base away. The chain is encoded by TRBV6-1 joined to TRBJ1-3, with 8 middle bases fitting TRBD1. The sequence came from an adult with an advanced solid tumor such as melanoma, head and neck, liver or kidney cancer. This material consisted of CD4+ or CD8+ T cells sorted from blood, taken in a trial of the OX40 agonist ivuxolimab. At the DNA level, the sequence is TGTGCCAGCAGTACCGGACAGGGCTCTGGAAACACCATATATTTT. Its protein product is CASSTGQGSGNTIYF.